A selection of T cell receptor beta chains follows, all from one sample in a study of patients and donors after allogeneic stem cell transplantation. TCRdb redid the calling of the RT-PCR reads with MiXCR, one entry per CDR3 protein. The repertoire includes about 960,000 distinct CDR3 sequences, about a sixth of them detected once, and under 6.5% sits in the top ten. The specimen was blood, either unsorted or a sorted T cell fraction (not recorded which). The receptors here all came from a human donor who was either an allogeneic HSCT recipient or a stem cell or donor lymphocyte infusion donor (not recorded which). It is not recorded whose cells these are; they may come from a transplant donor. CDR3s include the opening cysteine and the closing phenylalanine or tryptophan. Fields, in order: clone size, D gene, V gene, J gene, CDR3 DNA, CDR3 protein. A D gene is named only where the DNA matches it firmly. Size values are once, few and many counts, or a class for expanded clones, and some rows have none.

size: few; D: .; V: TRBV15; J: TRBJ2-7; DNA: TGTGCCACCAGCGTCGTAGCTGGGTACGAGCAGTACTTC; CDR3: CATSVVAGYEQYF
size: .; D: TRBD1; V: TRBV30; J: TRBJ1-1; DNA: TGTGCCTGGAGTACCCAGGGGGGCACTGAAGCTTTCTTT; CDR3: CAWSTQGGTEAFF
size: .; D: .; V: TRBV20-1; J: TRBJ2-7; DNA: TGCAGTGCCTGCGGTCAGCCTGAGCGCCTCTACGAGCAGTACTTC; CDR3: CSACGQPERLYEQYF
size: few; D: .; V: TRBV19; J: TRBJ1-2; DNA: TGTGCCAGTAGTATCCCGGGGCTCGACTATGGCTACACCTTC; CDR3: CASSIPGLDYGYTF
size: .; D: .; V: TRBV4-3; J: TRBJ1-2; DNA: TGCGCCAGCAGCCCCACCGGAGGGAGACGGTCTGGCTACACCTTC; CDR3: CASSPTGGRRSGYTF
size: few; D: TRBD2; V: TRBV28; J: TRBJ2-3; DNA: TGTGCCAGCAGGGGAGGGGCGATGGGCACAGATACGCAGTATTTT; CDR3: CASRGGAMGTDTQYF
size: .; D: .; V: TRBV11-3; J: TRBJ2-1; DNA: TGTGCCAGCAGTTTGGAATCGGGACCTCGCAATGAGCAGTTCTTC; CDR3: CASSLESGPRNEQFF
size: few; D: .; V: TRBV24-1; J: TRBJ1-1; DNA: TGTGCCACCAGTGATTTGATGGGGAGTCCGGGAATGAACACTGAAGCTTTCTTT; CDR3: CATSDLMGSPGMNTEAFF
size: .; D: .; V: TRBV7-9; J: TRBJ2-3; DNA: TGTGCCAGCAGAACTACTGTGGCAGATACGCAGTATTTT; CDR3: CASRTTVADTQYF
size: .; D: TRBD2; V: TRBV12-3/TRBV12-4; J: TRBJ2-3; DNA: TGTGCCAGCAGGAAGATACGCGGGAGGGGAGTCGAACCCACAGATACGCAGTATTTT; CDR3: CASRKIRGRGVEPTDTQYF
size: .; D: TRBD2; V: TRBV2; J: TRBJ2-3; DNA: TGTGCCAGCAGTGAAGTAACGGGGGGGGATCTGCGTTTT; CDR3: CASSEVTGGDLRF
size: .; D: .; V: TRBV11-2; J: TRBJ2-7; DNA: TGTGCCAGCAGCTTCTTATTCTACGAGCAGTACTTC; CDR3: CASSFLFYEQYF
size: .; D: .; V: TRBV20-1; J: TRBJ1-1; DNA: TGCAGTGCTAGAGGACAGTCGAACACTGAAGCTTTCTTT; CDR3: CSARGQSNTEAFF
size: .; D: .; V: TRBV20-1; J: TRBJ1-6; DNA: TGCAGTGCTAAAGAAGCGGTCGGGACCCCCTCGTTTAATTCACCCCTCCACTTT; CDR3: CSAKEAVGTPSFNSPLHF
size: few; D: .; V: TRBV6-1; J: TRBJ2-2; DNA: TGTGCCAGCAGCCTCCGTCAGGGAGGAAACACCGGGGAGCTGTTTTTT; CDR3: CASSLRQGGNTGELFF
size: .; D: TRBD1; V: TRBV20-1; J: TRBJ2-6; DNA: TGCAGTGCTCCCGACAGGGGGGGGTCTGGGGCCAACGTCCTGACTTTC; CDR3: CSAPDRGGSGANVLTF
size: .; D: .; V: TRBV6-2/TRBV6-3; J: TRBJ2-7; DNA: TGTGCCAGCAGTGGGCGGGACTTGAGCTCCTACGAGCAGTACTTC; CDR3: CASSGRDLSSYEQYF